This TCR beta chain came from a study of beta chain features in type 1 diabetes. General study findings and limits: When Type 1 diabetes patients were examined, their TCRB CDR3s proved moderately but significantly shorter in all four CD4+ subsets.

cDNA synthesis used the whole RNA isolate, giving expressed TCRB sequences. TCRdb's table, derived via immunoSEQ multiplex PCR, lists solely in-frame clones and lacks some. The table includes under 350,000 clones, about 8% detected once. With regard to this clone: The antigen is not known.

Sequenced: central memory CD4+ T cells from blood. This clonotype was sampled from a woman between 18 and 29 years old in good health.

CDR3 region: CASSLFGGAGTYEQYF. The CDR3 region has the DNA TGTGCCAGCAGCTTATTTGGCGGGGCGGGGACCTACGAGCAGTACTTC. The rearrangement links TRBV7-3 to TRBJ2-5; TRBD2 might be the D (6 bases). The end of the DNA fits TRBJ2-7 better, so the J call may be wrong. Germline loops: CDR1 SGHTA, CDR2 FQGTGA. CDR3 size: 16 residues.